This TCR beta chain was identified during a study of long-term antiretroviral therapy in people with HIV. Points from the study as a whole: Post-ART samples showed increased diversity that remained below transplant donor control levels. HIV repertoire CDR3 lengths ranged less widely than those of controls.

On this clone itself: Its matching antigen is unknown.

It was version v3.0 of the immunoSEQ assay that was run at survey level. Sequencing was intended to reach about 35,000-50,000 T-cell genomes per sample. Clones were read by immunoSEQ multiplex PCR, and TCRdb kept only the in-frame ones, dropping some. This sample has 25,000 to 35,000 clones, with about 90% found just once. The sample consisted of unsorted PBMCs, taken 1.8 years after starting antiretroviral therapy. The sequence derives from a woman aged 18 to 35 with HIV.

CDR3 DNA sequence: TGTGCCAGCAGCCGACAGGGGCCAGATACGCAGTATTTT. As protein: CASSRQGPDTQYF. The rearrangement links TRBV5-6 to TRBJ2-3; 8 positions match TRBD1. This CDR3 has 13 amino acids. Germline values: CDR1 SGHDT, CDR2 YYEEEE. V lost 4 bases to trimming and J lost 4 bases; unmatched junction nucleotides: 2. Using reference TRBV5-6 and TRBJ2-3 for the parts outside the CDR3, the full variable domain is DAGVTQSPTHLIKTRGQQVTLRCSPKSGHDTVSWYQQALGQGPQFIFQYYEEEERQRGNFPDRFSGHQFPNYSSELNVNALLLGDSALYLCASSRQGPDTQYFGPGTRLTVL.